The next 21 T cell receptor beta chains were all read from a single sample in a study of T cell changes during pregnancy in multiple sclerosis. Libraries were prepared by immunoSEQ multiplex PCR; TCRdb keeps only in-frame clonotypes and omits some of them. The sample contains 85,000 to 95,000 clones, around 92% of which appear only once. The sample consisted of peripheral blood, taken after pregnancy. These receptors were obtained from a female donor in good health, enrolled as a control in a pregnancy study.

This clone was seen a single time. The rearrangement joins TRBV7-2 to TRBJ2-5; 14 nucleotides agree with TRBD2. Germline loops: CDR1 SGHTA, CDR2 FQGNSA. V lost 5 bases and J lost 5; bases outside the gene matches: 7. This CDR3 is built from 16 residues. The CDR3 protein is CASSPRLAGGRETQYF. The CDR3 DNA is TGTGCCAGCAGCCCCCGACTAGCGGGGGGGCGGGAGACCCAGTACTTC.

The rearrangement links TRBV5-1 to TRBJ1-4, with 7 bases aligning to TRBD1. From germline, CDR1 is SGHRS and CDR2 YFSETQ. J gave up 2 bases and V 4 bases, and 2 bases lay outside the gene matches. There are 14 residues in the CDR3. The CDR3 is CASSVQGTNEKLFF. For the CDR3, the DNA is TGCGCCAGCAGCGTACAGGGGACTAATGAAAAACTGTTTTTT.

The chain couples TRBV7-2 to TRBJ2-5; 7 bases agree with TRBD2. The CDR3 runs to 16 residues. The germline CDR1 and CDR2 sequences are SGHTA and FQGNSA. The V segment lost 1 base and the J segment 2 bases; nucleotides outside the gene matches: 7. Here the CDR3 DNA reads TGTGCCAGCAGCTTAGGCTGGGGGGGGGTACAAGAGACCCAGTACTTC. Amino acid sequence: CASSLGWGGVQETQYF.

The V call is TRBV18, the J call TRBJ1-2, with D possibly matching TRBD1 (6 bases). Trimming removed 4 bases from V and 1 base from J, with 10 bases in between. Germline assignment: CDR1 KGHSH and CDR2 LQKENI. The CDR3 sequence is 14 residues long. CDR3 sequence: CASSLRTDNYGYTF. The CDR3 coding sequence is TGTGCCAGCTCACTAAGGACAGATAACTATGGCTACACCTTC.

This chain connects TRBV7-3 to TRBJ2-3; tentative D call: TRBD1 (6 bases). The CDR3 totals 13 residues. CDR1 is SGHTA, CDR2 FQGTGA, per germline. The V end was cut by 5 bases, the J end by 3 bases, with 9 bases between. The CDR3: CASSITGTDTQYF. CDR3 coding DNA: TGTGCCAGCAGCATTACAGGGACAGATACGCAGTATTTT.

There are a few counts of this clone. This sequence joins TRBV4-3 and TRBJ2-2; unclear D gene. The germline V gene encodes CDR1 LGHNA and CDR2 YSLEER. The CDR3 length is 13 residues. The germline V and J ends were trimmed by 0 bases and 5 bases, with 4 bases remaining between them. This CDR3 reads CASSQDETGELFF. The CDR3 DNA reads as TGCGCCAGCAGCCAAGATGAGACCGGGGAGCTGTTTTTT.

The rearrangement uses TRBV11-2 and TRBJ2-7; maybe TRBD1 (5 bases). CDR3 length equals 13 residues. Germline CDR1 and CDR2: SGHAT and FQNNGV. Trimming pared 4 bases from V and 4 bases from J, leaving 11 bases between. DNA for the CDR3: TGTGCCAGCAGCTACGGACAAATATACGAGCAGTACTTC. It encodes CASSYGQIYEQYF.

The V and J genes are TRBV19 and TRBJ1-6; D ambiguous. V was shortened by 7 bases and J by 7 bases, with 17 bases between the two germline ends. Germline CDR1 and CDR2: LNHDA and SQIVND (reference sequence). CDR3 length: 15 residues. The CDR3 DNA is TGTGCCAGTAAATTCGTCGATCGGGAGAATTCACCCCTCCACTTT. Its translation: CASKFVDRENSPLHF.

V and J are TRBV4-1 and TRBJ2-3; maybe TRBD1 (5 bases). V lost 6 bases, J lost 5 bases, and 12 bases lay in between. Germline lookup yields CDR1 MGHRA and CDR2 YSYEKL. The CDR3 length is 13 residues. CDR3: CASSPQGKDTQYF. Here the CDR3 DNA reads TGCGCCAGCAGTCCTCAGGGTAAAGATACGCAGTATTTT.

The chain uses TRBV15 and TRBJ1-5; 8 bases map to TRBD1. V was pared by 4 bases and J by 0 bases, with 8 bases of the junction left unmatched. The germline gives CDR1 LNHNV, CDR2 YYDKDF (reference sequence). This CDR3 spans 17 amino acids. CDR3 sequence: CATSTWGDRLSNQPQHF. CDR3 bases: TGTGCCACCAGCACCTGGGGGGACAGGCTTAGCAATCAGCCCCAGCATTTT.

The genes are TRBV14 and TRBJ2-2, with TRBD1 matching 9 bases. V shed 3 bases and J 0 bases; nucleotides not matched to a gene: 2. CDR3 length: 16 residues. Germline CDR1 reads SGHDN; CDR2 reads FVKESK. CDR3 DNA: TGTGCCAGCAGCCATCGACAGGGGGCGAACACCGGGGAGCTGTTTTTT. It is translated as CASSHRQGANTGELFF.

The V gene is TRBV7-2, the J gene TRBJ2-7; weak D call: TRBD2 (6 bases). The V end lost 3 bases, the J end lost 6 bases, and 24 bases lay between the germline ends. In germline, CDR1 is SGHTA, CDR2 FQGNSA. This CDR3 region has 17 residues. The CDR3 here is CASSFGGWAGPLGEQYF. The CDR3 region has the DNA TGTGCCAGCAGCTTTGGAGGGTGGGCAGGACCTTTGGGCGAGCAGTACTTC.

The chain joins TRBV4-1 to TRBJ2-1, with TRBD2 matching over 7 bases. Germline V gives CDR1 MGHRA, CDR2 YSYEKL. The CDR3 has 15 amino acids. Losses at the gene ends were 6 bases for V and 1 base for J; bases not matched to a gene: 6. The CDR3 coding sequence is TGCGCCAGCAGGTCTTCGGGGGGTTCCTACAATGAGCAGTTCTTC. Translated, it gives CASRSSGGSYNEQFF.

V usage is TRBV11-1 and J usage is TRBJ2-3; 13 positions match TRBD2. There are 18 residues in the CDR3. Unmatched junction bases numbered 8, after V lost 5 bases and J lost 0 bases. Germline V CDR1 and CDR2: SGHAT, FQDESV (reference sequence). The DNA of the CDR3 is TGTGCCAGCAGCCACCGGACTAGCGGGGGAGGGAGCACAGATACGCAGTATTTT. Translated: CASSHRTSGGGSTDTQYF.

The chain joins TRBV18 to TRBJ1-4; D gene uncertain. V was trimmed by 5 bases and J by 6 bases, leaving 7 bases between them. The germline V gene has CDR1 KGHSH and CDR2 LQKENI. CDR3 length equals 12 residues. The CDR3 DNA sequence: TGTGCCAGCTCATCGACTCATGAAAAACTGTTTTTT. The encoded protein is CASSSTHEKLFF.

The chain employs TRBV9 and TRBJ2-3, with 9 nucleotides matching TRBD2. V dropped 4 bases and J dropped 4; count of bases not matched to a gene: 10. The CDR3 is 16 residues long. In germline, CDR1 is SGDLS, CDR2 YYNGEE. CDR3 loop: CASSPSGGGVPDTQYF. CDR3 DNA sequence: TGTGCCAGCAGCCCCTCGGGCGGGGGGGTTCCAGATACGCAGTATTTT.

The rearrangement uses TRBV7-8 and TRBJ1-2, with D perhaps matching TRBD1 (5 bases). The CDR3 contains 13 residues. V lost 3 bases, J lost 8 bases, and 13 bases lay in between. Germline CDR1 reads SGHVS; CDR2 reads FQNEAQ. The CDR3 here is CASSLPGERGYTF. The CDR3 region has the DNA TGTGCCAGCAGCTTGCCGGGGGAGAGAGGCTACACCTTC. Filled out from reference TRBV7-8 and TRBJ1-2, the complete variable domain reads GAGVSQSPRYKVAKRGQDVALRCDPISGHVSLFWYQQALGQGPEFLTYFQNEAQLDKSGLPSDRFFAERPEGSVSTLKIQRTQQEDSAVYLCASSLPGERGYTFGSGTRLTVV.

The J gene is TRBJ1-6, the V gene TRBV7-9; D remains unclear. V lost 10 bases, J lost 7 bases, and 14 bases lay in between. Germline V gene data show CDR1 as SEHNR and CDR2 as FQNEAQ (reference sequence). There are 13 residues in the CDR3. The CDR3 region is CAIEHGRNSPLHF. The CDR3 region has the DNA TGTGCCATCGAACATGGTCGAAATTCACCCCTCCACTTT.

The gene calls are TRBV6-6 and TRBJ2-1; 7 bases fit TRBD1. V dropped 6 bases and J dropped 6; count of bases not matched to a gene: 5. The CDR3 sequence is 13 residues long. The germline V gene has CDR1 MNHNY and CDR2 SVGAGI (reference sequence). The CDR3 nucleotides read TGTGCCAGCAGGGTTCCAGGGGGCAATGAGCAGTTCTTC. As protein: CASRVPGGNEQFF.

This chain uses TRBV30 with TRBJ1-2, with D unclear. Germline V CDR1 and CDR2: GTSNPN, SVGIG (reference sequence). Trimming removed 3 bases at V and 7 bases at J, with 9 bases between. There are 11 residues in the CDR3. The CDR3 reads CAWREELGYTF. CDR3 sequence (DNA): TGTGCCTGGAGAGAAGAACTTGGCTACACCTTC.

The CDR3 DNA reads TGTGCCAGCAGCGAGACAGCGACCTATGGCTACACCTTC. Its protein is CASSETATYGYTF. The chain uses TRBV9 and TRBJ1-2, with a possible D match to TRBD1 (5 bases). Germline CDR1 SGDLS, CDR2 YYNGEE. The CDR3 is 13 amino acids. V lost 3 bases, J lost 4 bases, and 10 bases lay in between.